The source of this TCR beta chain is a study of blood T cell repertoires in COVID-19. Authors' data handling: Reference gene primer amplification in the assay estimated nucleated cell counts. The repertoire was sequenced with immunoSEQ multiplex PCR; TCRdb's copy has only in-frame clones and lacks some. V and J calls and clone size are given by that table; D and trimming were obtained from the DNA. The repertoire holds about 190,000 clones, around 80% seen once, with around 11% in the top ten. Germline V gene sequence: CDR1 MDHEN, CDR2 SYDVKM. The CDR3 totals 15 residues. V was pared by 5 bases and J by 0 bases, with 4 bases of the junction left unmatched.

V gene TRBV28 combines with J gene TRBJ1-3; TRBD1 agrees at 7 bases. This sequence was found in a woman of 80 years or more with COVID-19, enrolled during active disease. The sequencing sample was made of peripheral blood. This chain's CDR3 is CASSLGTVSGNTIYF. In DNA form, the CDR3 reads TGTGCCAGCAGTCTAGGGACAGTCTCTGGAAACACCATATATTTT.